Below, 7 T cell receptor beta chains from the same sample are listed, as sequenced in a study of blood T cell repertoires in COVID-19 (dated by TCRdb to 2018 to 2020). Library preparation employed the immunoSEQ multiplex PCR assay. The clones in this table, taken by TCRdb from immuneACCESS, are in-frame only. Not every clone is retained; where verified, under half of the shortfall comes from an unresolved V gene, and the cause of the rest is unknown. Across this sample there are just over 95,000 clones, with 90% seen only once. The ten largest clonotypes hold about 5.2% of the sample. The sequenced sample consisted of peripheral blood. The receptors come from a man in his forties or fifties with acute or convalescent COVID-19.

J is TRBJ2-7 and V is TRBV2, with 11 bases fitting TRBD2. Trimming at V came to 8 bases and at J to 3 bases, leaving 3 bases not matched to a gene. Germline lookup yields CDR1 SNHLY and CDR2 FYNNEI. CDR3 length equals 13 residues. CDR3 in DNA: TGTGCCAGCTCCACTAGCGGGGGCTACGAGCAGTACTTC. It specifies CASSTSGGYEQYF.

The chain carries TRBV7-9 and TRBJ2-1; D is possibly TRBD2 (5 bases). Trimming took 5 bases from V and 4 from J, leaving 18 bases between them. The CDR3 contains 16 residues. Germline V CDR1 and CDR2: SEHNR, FQNEAQ (reference sequence). The CDR3 DNA follows: TGTGCCAGCAGCCCCTCGGGTGCGGGCAGATACAATGAGCAGTTCTTC. Translated, it gives CASSPSGAGRYNEQFF.

The chain joins TRBV19 to TRBJ1-2; D is possibly TRBD1 (5 bases). Germline-derived CDR1 and CDR2 are LNHDA and SQIVND (reference sequence). V lost 7 bases, J lost 3 bases, and 9 bases lay in between. The CDR3 covers 12 residues. CDR3 nucleotides: TGTGCCAGTACTGCCAGGGACTATGGCTACACCTTC. It encodes CASTARDYGYTF.

The rearrangement uses TRBV5-4 and TRBJ2-7, with 8 bases lining up with TRBD1. V lost 0 bases, J lost 4 bases, and 6 bases stayed unmatched. Looked up from germline, CDR1 is SGHNT and CDR2 is YYREEE (reference sequence). The length of the CDR3 is 15 residues. The CDR3 spells CASSLGTGPRYEQYF. The CDR3 bases are TGTGCCAGCAGCTTGGGGACAGGGCCAAGGTACGAGCAGTACTTC. The full variable domain, with the rest looked up from reference TRBV5-4 and TRBJ2-7, is ETGVTQSPTHLIKTRGQQVTLRCSSQSGHNTVSWYQQALGQGPQFIFQYYREEENGRGNFPPRFSGLQFPNYSSELNVNALELDDSALYLCASSLGTGPRYEQYFGPGTRLTVT.

This chain joins TRBV10-3 and TRBJ2-1; 15 bases map to TRBD2. In germline, CDR1 is ENHRY, CDR2 SYGVKD. V gave up 5 bases and J gave up 7 bases; unmatched junction bases: 3. This CDR3 spans 15 amino acids. For the CDR3, the DNA is TGTGCCATCAGTCGTGGGACTAGCGGGAGGAATGAGCAGTTCTTC. The encoded protein is CAISRGTSGRNEQFF.

V gene TRBV6-1 combines with J gene TRBJ1-2; D remains unclear. The V gene's germline CDR1 is MNHNS and CDR2 SASEGT. This CDR3 is built from 14 residues. V was pared by 2 bases and J by 1 base, with 8 bases between. The CDR3 coding sequence is TGTGCCAGCAGTGAAAGGGAGTTTAACTATGGCTACACCTTC. Translated: CASSEREFNYGYTF.

The genes are TRBV6-5 and TRBJ1-1, with a possible D match to TRBD1 (5 bases). This CDR3 contains 14 residues. Trimming pared 5 bases from V and 2 bases from J, leaving 12 bases between. Looked up from germline, CDR1 is MNHEY and CDR2 is SVGAGI. The CDR3 sequence is CASSPPGYNTEAFF. The CDR3 bases are TGTGCCAGCAGTCCCCCAGGGTATAACACTGAAGCTTTCTTT.